This TCR beta chain was identified during a study of CD8 T cells in Susac syndrome. Overall study findings and caveats: The study's TCR sequencing and HLA analysis drew on a certain number of individuals. That number was acknowledged as relatively small.

An amount of RNA that ranged from 0.5 to 1 ug was reverse transcribed with random hexamers. It was immunoSEQ multiplex PCR that amplified TCR beta CDR3 across 54 Vbeta and 13 Jbeta. MiXCR, applied by TCRdb to the immunoSEQ multiplex PCR reads, yields one record per CDR3 protein. The sample shows around 79,000 distinct CDR3 sequences, about 95% of them seen only once. From blood CD8+ and CD4+ T cells, the TCR beta chain was sequenced. TEMRA cells were enriched by FACS, and CD4+ and CD8+ T cells were negatively isolated. Regarding this clonotype: The antigen is not known.

Trimming took off 0 bases at V and 5 bases at J, with 11 bases between the two ends. This CDR3 is built from 14 residues. The germline gives CDR1 SQVTM, CDR2 ANQGSEA. The sequenced material came from CD8+ T cells from PBMCs. The J gene is TRBJ1-5, the V gene TRBV29-1; D not resolved. The sequence was collected from a human donor with multiple sclerosis. CDR3 loop: CSVEDPLLDQPQHF. For the CDR3, the DNA is TGCAGCGTTGAAGACCCCCTCCTTGATCAGCCCCAGCATTTT.